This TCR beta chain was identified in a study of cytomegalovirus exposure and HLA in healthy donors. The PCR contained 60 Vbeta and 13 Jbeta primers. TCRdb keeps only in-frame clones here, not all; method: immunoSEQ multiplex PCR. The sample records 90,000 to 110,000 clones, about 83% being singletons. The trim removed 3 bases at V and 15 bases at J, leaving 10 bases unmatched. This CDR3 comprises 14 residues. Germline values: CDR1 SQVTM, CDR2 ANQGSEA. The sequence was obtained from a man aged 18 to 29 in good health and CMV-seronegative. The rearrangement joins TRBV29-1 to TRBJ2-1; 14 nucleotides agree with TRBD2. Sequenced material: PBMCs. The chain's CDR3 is CSVDIRGLAGVRFF. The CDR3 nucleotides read TGCAGCGTTGACATTCGGGGACTAGCGGGAGTTCGGTTCTTC.